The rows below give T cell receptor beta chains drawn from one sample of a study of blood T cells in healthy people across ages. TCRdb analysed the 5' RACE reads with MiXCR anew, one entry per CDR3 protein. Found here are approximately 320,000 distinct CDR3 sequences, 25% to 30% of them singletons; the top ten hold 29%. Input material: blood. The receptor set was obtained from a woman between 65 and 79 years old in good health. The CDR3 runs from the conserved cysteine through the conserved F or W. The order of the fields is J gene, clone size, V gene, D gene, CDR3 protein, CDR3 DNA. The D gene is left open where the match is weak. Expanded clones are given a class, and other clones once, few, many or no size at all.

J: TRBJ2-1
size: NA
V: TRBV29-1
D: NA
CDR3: CSLGPGGGYEQFF
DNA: TGCAGCCTCGGGCCAGGGGGAGGATATGAGCAGTTCTTC

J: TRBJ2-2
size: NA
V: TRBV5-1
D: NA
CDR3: CASSLGENTGELFF
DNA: TGCGCCAGCAGCTTGGGGGAGAACACCGGGGAGCTGTTTTTT

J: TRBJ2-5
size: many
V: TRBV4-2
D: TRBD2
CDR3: CASSLGLAGLQETQYF
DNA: TGTGCCAGCAGCCTTGGACTAGCGGGACTCCAAGAGACCCAGTACTTC

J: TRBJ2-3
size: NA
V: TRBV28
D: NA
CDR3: CASSLWEGVNTDTQYF
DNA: TGTGCCAGCAGTTTATGGGAAGGGGTCAACACAGATACGCAGTATTTT

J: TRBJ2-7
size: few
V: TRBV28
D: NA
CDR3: CASSLGGITYEQYF
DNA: TGTGCCAGCAGTTTGGGCGGGATTACCTACGAGCAGTACTTC

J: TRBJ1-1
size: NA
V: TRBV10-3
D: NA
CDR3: CAISELAGENTEAFF
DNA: TGTGCCATCAGTGAGTTAGCAGGGGAGAACACTGAAGCTTTCTTT

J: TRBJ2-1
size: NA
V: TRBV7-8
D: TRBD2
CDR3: CASSFPTSGGDNEQFF
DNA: TGTGCCAGCAGCTTTCCAACTAGCGGGGGGGACAATGAGCAGTTCTTC

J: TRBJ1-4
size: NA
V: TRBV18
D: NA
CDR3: CASSAGGDEKLFF
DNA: TGTGCCAGCTCAGCGGGGGGCGATGAAAAACTGTTTTTT

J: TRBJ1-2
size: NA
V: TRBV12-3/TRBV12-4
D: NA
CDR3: CASSLGGNYGYTF
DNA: TGTGCCAGCAGTTTAGGGGGAAACTATGGCTACACCTTC

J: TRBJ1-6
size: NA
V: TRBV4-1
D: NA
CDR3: CASSPSVGSSPLHF
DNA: TGCGCCAGCAGCCCCTCCGTTGGGTCTTCACCCCTCCACTTT

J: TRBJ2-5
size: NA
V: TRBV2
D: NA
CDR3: CAITQRSGRETQYF
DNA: TGTGCCATCACTCAGCGGTCCGGGCGGGAGACCCAGTACTTC

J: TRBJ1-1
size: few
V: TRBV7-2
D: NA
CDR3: CASSSNRLNTEAFF
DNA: TGTGCCAGCAGCTCTAACAGGTTGAACACTGAAGCTTTCTTT

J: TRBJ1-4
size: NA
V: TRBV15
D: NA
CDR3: CATSRGREGEKLFF
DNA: TGTGCCACCAGCAGAGGCAGGGAGGGTGAAAAACTGTTTTTT

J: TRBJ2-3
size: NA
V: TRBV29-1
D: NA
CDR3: CSVELGDTQYF
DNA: TGCAGCGTTGAACTGGGCGATACGCAGTATTTT

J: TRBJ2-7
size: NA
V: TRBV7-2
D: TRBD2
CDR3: CASSFLPGLAGGSYEQYF
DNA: TGTGCCAGCAGCTTTTTGCCGGGACTAGCGGGGGGATCCTACGAGCAGTACTTC

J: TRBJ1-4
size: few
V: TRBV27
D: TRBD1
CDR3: CASSTVGTGNEKLFF
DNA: TGTGCCAGCAGTACCGTGGGGACAGGGAATGAAAAACTGTTTTTT

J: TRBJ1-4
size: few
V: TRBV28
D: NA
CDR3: CASGSVNEKLFF
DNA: TGTGCCAGCGGGTCAGTTAATGAAAAACTGTTTTTT

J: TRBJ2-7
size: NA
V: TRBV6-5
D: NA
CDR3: CATGRSYEQYF
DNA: TGTGCCACGGGACGGAGCTACGAGCAGTACTTC

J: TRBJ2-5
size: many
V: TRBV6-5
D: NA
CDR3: CASSYDGIEETQYF
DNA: TGTGCCAGCAGTTACGACGGGATTGAGGAGACCCAGTACTTC

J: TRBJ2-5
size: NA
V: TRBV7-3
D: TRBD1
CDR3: CASSLRGAGTGKEETQYF
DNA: TGTGCCAGCAGCTTAAGGGGGGCAGGGACAGGGAAAGAAGAGACCCAGTACTTC

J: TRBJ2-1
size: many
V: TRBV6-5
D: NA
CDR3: CASSYRGSRIGDEQFF
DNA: TGTGCCAGCAGTTACCGTGGTAGCCGGATTGGGGATGAGCAGTTCTTC

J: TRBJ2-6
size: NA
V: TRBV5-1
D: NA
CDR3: CASSLNRDSLGANVLTF
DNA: TGCGCCAGCAGCTTGAACAGGGACTCTTTGGGGGCCAACGTCCTGACTTTC

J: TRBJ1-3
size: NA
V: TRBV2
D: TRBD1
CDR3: CASRQTRQGTGNTIYF
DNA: TGTGCCAGCAGACAAACTCGACAGGGGACTGGAAACACCATATATTTT

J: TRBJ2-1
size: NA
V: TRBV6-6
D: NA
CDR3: CASSYTVDEQFF
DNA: TGTGCCAGCAGTTACACCGTGGATGAGCAGTTCTTC

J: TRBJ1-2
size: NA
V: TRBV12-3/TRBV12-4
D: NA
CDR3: CASSYDSTYGYIF
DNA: TGTGCCAGCAGTTATGACAGTACCTATGGCTACATCTTC

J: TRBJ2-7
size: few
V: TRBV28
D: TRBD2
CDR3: CASSSSGLAGGRAYEQYF
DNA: TGTGCCAGCAGTTCATCTGGACTAGCGGGAGGAAGAGCCTACGAGCAGTACTTC

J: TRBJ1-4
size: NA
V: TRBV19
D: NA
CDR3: CASSRPSGEKLFF
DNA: TGTGCCAGTAGCAGGCCAAGCGGTGAAAAACTGTTTTTT

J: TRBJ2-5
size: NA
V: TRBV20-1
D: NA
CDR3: CSARVRTARKETQYF
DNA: TGCAGTGCTAGAGTTCGGACAGCGCGTAAAGAGACCCAGTACTTC

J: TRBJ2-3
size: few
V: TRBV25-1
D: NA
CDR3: CASSEHSSSSTDTQYF
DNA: TGTGCCAGCAGTGAACACTCATCGAGCTCCACAGATACGCAGTATTTT

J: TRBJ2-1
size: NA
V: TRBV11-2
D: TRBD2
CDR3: CASSLVIRGLAGGPKVRDEQFF
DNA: TGTGCCAGCAGCTTAGTAATCCGCGGACTAGCGGGAGGGCCTAAGGTACGGGATGAGCAGTTCTTC

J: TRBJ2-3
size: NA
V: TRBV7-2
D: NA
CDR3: CASSLAKRDTQYF
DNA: TGTGCCAGCAGCTTAGCTAAGCGAGATACGCAGTATTTT

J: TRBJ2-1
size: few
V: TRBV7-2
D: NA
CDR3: CASSLVAGSSYNEQFF
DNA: TGTGCCAGCAGCTTAGTCGCGGGAAGCTCCTACAATGAGCAGTTCTTC

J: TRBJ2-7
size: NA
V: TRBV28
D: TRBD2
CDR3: CASHRGGGAYEQYF
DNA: TGTGCCAGCCATCGGGGGGGAGGTGCATACGAGCAGTACTTC

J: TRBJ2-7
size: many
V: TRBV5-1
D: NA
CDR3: CASSLYFRTDFFTYEQYF
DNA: TGCGCCAGCAGCTTGTATTTTCGGACAGACTTTTTCACCTACGAGCAGTACTTC

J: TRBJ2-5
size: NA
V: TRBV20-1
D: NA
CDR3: CSARWLGKETQYF
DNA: TGCAGTGCCAGGTGGCTGGGGAAAGAGACCCAGTACTTC

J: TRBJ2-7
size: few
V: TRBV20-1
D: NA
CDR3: CSASPSGYEQYF
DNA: TGCAGTGCTAGTCCCTCCGGATACGAGCAGTACTTC

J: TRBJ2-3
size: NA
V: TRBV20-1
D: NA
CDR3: CSARPLDTQYF
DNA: TGCAGTGCAAGGCCTTTAGATACGCAGTATTTT

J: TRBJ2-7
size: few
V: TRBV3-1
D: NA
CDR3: CASSQDRKRYEQYF
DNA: TGTGCCAGCAGCCAAGATCGAAAGAGGTACGAGCAGTACTTC

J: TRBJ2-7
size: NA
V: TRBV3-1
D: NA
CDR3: CASSLPQGSGCEQYF
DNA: TGTGCCAGCAGCCTACCCCAAGGCTCTGGCTGCGAGCAGTACTTC

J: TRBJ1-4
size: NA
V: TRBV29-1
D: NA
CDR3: CSVSEKLFF
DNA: TGCAGCGTTTCCGAAAAACTGTTTTTT

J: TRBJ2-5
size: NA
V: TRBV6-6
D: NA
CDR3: CASRQLETQYF
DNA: TGTGCCAGCCGGCAGTTAGAGACCCAGTACTTC

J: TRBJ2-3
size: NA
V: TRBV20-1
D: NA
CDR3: CSAQKNTQYF
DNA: TGCAGTGCGCAGAAGAATACGCAGTATTTT

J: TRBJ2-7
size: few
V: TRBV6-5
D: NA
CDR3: CASSRQLRSVQYF
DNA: TGTGCCAGTAGCAGACAACTGCGGTCGGTGCAGTACTTC

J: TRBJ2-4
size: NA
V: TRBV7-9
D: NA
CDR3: CASSTHENIQYF
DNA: TGTGCCAGCAGTACCCACGAAAACATTCAGTACTTC

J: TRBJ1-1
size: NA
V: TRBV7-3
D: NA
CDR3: CASNADRGSTEAFF
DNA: TGTGCCAGCAACGCGGACAGAGGGTCCACTGAAGCTTTCTTT

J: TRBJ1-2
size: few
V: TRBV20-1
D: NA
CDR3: CSARALRPTARVDGCTF
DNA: TGCAGTGCTAGAGCCCTGCGCCCGACGGCCAGGGTAGATGGCTGCACCTTC

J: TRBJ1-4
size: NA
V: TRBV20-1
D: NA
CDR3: CSATQGSSEKLFF
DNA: TGCAGTGCTACTCAGGGTTCGAGTGAAAAACTGTTTTTT

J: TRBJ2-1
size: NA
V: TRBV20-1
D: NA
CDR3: CSARTTPQYNEQFF
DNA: TGCAGTGCTAGAACAACGCCACAATACAATGAGCAGTTCTTC

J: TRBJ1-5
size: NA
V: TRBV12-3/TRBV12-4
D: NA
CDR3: CASSLGLGTQHF
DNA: TGTGCCAGCAGTTTAGGCTTAGGGACCCAGCATTTT

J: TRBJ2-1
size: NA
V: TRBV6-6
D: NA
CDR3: CASRFRNSYNEQFF
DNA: TGTGCCAGCAGGTTCCGTAACTCCTACAATGAGCAGTTCTTC

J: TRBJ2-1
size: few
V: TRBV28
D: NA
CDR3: CASSFTGINEQFF
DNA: TGTGCCAGCAGTTTCACAGGGATCAATGAGCAGTTCTTC

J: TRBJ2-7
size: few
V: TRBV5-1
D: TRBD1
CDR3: CASSLEWDRGYEQYF
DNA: TGCGCCAGCAGCTTGGAGTGGGACAGGGGTTACGAGCAGTACTTC

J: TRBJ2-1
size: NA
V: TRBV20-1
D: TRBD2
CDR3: CSARNGRGPNEQFF
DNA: TGCAGTGCTAGGAACGGGAGGGGTCCCAATGAGCAGTTCTTC

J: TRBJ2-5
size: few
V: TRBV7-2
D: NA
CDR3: CASSFTGVGMETQYF
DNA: TGTGCCAGCAGCTTTACGGGAGTAGGGATGGAGACCCAGTACTTC